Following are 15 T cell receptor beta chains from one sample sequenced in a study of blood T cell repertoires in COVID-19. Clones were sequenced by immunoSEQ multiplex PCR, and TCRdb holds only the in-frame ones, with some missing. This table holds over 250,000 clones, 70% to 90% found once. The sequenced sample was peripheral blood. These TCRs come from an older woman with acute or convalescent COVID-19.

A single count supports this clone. CDR3 sequence (DNA): TGTGCCAGCACCCCTGGGGGGATCACTGAAGCTTTCTTT. This gives the protein CASTPGGITEAFF. The chain has TRBV28 and TRBJ1-1; perhaps TRBD1 as D (5 bases). Trimming left V 7 bases short and J 4 bases short, with 13 bases between. Germline V lookup: CDR1 MDHEN, CDR2 SYDVKM. This CDR3 has 13 residues.

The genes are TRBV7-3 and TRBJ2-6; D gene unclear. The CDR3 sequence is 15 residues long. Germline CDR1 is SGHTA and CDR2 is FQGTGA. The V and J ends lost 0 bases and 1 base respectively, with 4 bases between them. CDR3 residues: CASSLTASGANVLTF. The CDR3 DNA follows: TGTGCCAGCAGCTTAACGGCATCTGGGGCCAACGTCCTGACTTTC. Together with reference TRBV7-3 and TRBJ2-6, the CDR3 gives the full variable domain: GAGVSQTPSNKVTEKGKYVELRCDPISGHTALYWYRQSLGQGPEFLIYFQGTGAADDSGLPNDRFFAVRPEGSVSTLKIQRTERGDSAVYLCASSLTASGANVLTFGAGSRLTVL.

The CDR3 bases are TGTGCCAGCAGGGTGGGACAGAAAAATGGCTACACCTTC. Amino acids: CASRVGQKNGYTF. This chain connects TRBV5-6 to TRBJ1-2; 7 nucleotides match TRBD1. V was clipped by 5 bases and J by 6 bases; unmatched bases: 7. The CDR3 consists of 13 residues. Germline V gene data show CDR1 as SGHDT and CDR2 as YYEEEE.

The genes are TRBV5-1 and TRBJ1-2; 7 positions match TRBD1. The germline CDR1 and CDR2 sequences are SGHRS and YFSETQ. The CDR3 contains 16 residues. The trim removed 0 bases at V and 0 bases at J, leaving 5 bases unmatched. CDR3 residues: CASSLASGTANYGYTF. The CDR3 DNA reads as TGCGCCAGCAGCTTGGCTTCGGGGACAGCTAACTATGGCTACACCTTC. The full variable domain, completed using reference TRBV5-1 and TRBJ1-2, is KAGVTQTPRYLIKTRGQQVTLSCSPISGHRSVSWYQQTPGQGLQFLFEYFSETQRNKGNFPGRFSGRQFSNSRSEMNVSTLELGDSALYLCASSLASGTANYGYTFGSGTRLTVV.

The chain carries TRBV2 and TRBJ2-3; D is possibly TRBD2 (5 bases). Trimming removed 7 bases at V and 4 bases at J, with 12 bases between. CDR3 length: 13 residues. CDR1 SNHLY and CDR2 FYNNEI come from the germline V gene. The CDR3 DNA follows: TGTGCCAGCACCGCGGGTCTGGCAGATACGCAGTATTTT. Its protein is CASTAGLADTQYF.

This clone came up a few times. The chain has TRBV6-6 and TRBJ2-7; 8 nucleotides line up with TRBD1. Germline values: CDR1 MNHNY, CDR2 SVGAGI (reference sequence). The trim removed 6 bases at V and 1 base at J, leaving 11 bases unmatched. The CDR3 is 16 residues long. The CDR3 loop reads CASRGQESSASYEQYF. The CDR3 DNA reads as TGTGCCAGCAGGGGACAGGAGTCTTCCGCGTCCTACGAGCAGTACTTC.

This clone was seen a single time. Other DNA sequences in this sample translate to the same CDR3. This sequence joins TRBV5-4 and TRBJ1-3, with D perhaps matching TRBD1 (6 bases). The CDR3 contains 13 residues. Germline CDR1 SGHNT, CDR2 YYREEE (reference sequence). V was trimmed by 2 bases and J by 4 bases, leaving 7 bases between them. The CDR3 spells CASSLQGGNTIYF. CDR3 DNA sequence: TGTGCCAGCAGCTTACAGGGAGGAAACACCATATATTTT.

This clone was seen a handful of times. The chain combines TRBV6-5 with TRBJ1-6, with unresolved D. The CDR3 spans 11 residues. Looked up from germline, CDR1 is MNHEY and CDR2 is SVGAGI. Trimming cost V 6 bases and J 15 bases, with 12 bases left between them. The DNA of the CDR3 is TGTGCCAGCAGGACTCTTGAGGTCCTCCACTTT. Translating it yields CASRTLEVLHF.

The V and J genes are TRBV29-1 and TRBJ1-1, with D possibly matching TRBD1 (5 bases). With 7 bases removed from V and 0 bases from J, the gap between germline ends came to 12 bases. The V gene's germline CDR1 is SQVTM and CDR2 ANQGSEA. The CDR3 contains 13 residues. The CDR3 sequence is CSATGRLNTEAFF. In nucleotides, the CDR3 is TGCAGCGCTACAGGAAGGCTGAACACTGAAGCTTTCTTT.

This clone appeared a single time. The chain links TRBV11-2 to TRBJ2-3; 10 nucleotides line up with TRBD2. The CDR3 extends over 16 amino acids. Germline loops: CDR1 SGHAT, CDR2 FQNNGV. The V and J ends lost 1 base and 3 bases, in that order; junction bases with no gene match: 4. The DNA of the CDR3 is TGTGCCAGCAGCTTAGTTAGCGGGGGGTTGACAGATACGCAGTATTTT. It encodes CASSLVSGGLTDTQYF.

The CDR3: CASSYTRGVEDTQYF. The CDR3 DNA reads as TGTGCCAGCAGTTACACCAGGGGCGTGGAAGATACGCAGTATTTT. The chain carries TRBV6-5 and TRBJ2-3, with D possibly TRBD1 on 6 matching bases. Per the germline V gene, CDR1 is MNHEY and CDR2 is SVGAGI. The germline V and J ends were trimmed by 2 bases and 5 bases, with 14 bases remaining between them. This CDR3 is built from 15 residues.

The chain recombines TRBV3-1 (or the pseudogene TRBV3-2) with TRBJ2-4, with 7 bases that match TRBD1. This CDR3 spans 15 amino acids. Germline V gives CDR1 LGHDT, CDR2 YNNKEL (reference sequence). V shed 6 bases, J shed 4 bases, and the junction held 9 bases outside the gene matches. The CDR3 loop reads CASRPAYRGKNIQYF. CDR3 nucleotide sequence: TGTGCCAGCAGACCTGCGTACAGGGGAAAAAACATTCAGTACTTC.

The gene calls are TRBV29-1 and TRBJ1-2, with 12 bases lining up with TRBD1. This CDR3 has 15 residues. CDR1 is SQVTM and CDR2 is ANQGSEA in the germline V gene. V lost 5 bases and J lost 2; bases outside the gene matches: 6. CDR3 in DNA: TGCAGCGTTACCGGGACAGGGGGCGCCAACTATGGCTACACCTTC. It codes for CSVTGTGGANYGYTF.

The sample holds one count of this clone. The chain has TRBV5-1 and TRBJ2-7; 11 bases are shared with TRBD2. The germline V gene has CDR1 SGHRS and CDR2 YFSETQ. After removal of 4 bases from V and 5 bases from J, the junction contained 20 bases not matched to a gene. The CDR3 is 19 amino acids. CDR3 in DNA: TGCGCCAGCAGCCGGGTAGCGGGGGGGCCAGCCAGAATTCCGGACGAGCAGTACTTC. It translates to CASSRVAGGPARIPDEQYF.

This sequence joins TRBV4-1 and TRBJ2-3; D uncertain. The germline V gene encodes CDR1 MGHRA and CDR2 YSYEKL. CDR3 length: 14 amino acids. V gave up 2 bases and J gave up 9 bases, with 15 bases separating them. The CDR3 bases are TGCGCCAGCAGCCAACCTAAACACAGATACACGCAGTATTTT. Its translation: CASSQPKHRYTQYF.